This TCR beta chain was captured by sequencing in a study of T-cell reconstitution after alpha-beta-depleted transplantation in children. A TCRbeta library incorporating unique molecular identifiers was prepared. TCRdb passed the PCR reads through MiXCR, listing each CDR3 protein once. The table shows some 48,000 distinct CDR3 sequences, with 5% to 6.5% occurring only once. General study points: Reports say that about two months after transplant, the alpha-beta T cells came out of several hundred graft clones that had expanded. T-cell numbers and diversity, one year after transplant, stemmed largely from T cells that were newly produced.

With 5 bases removed from V and 7 bases from J, the gap between germline ends came to 17 bases. Germline V gene sequence: CDR1 SGHAT, CDR2 FQNNGV. This CDR3 is 14 amino acids long. This clonotype was picked up many times. Antigen specificity is unknown. This TCR derives from a female patient aged 2 to 10 who had a stem cell transplant for aplastic anemia, so the T cells may come from the graft donor. The sequencing used PBMCs, mostly from graft donor cells, collected 60 days after TCRalphabeta/CD19-depleted stem cell transplant. The rearrangement joins TRBV11-2 to TRBJ2-5, with D maybe TRBD2 (7 bases). DNA of the CDR3: TGTGCCAGCAGCGCGGGGAGGGGGGTCATGACCCAGTACTTC. The encoded protein is CASSAGRGVMTQYF.